Described below is a single T cell receptor (beta chain) sequence and its context. The sample is drawn from a study of blood T cell repertoires in COVID-19. Sequencing used immunoSEQ multiplex PCR; TCRdb keeps in-frame clones, though not all of them. This repertoire shows 75,000 or so clones, roughly four fifths found once; its top ten account for about 10%. Trimming cost V 5 bases and J 7 bases, with 15 bases left between them. CDR3 length: 14 residues. Germline CDR1 reads SGHTA; CDR2 reads FQGNSA. The source material was peripheral blood. The sequence was collected from a man in his sixties with acute or convalescent COVID-19. The chain uses TRBV7-2 and TRBJ1-5; D is possibly TRBD1 (6 bases). CDR3 protein: CASSIQGRGQPQHF. For the CDR3, the DNA is TGTGCCAGCAGCATACAGGGACGAGGGCAGCCCCAGCATTTT.